In its sample, the clone carrying this TCR beta chain was seen many times. Its cognate antigen is unknown. This sample was included in a study of CD8+CD57+ T cells in acquired aplastic anemia. As for the study in general: The mean DNA yield obtained from sorted CD4+ and CD8+ cells came to 3 to 4 ug. Notes on the study in general: Patients shared around 31 CD8+ CDR3 sequences with controls.

Patients sequenced had flow cytometry evidence of CD8+CD57+ cell expansion. Blood came from patients not yet given any therapy. Trimming stripped 1 base from V and 3 bases from J, with 10 bases between. The CDR3 has 13 amino acids. Germline CDR1 and CDR2: GTSNPN and SVGIG (reference sequence). Genomic DNA served as template for TCR beta VDJ and CDR3 profiling. In TCRdb, the reads were re-called with MiXCR into one record per CDR3 protein. The table has 150,000 to 200,000 distinct CDR3 sequences, 45% to 55% seen once. This sequence originates from a human donor with aplastic anemia. Input material: sorted CD4+, CD8+, or CD8+CD57+ T cells (not recorded which) from PBMCs. The chain recombines TRBV30 with TRBJ2-7; D is perhaps TRBD1 or TRBD2 (5 bases each). CDR3 nucleotides: TGTGCCTGGAGTGACGGGGCGAACTACGAGCAGTACTTC. The encoded protein is CAWSDGANYEQYF.